Sequencing of this T cell receptor beta chain was carried out in a study of blood T cell repertoires in COVID-19. Study in general: The United States, Italy and Spain provided the acute and convalescent COVID-19 samples.

The germline gives CDR1 LNHDA, CDR2 SQIVND (reference sequence). This CDR3 is built from 12 residues. With 2 bases removed from V and 7 bases from J, the gap between germline ends came to 6 bases. Recovered status in Cohort 3 required two negative PCRs, clearance, or symptom resolution. Assay: immunoSEQ multiplex PCR; the TCRdb copy retains only in-frame clones and omits some. The sample has hundreds of thousands of clones, roughly 87% seen once; the top ten hold roughly 3%. This sequence originates from a woman between 25 and 40 years old who had recovered from COVID-19. This chain links TRBV19 with TRBJ2-1; D call uncertain. Sequencing was performed on PBMCs or T cells enriched from blood (not recorded which). CDR3 DNA: TGTGCCAGTAGTATAAGGAGAAATGAGCAGTTCTTC. It yields the protein CASSIRRNEQFF.